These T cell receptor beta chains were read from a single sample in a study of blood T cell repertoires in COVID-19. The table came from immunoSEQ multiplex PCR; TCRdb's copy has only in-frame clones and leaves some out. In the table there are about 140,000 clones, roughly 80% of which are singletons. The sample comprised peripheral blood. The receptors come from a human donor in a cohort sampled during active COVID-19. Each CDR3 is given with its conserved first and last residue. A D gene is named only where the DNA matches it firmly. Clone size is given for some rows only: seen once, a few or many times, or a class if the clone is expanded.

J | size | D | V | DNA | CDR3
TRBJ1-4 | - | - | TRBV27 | TGTGCCAGCACCGCTAGCGGGGGCATTGCAACTAATGAAAAACTGTTTTTT | CASTASGGIATNEKLFF
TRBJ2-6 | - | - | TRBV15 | TGTGCCACCAGCAGAGATCGTTTTTCTGGGGCCAACGTCCTGACTTTC | CATSRDRFSGANVLTF
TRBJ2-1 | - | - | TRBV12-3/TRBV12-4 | TGTGCCAGCAGGGGGGGACAGTCCCATGAGCAGTTCTTC | CASRGGQSHEQFF
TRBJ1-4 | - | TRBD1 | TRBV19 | TGTGCCAGTAGTATTTACTCGCTTCGGACAGGACGGAGTGATGAAAAACTGTTTTTT | CASSIYSLRTGRSDEKLFF
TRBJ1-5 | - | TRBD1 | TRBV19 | TGTGCCAGTAGTTTGGGACAGCACAATCAGCCCCAGCATTTT | CASSLGQHNQPQHF
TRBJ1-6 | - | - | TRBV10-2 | TGCGCCAGCAGTGGAGACCAGGGTTGGGATTCACCCCTCCACTTT | CASSGDQGWDSPLHF
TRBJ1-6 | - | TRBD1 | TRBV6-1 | TGTGCCAGCAGTGACCCGACAGGGGGGTTATCACCCCTCCACTTT | CASSDPTGGLSPLHF
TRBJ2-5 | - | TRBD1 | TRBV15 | TGTGCCACCAGCAGAGGAGGGACAGGGTATCCGGAGACCCAGTACTTC | CATSRGGTGYPETQYF
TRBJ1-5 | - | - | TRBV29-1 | TGCAGCGTTGAAGTAGGGGGGGATCAGCCCCAGCATTTT | CSVEVGGDQPQHF
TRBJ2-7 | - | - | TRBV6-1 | TGTGCCAGCAGTGAATTCAGGGTGAGCGAGCAGTACTTC | CASSEFRVSEQYF
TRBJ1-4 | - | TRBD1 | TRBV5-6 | TGTGCCAGCAGCCTCCGCCAGGGGGCAACTAATGAAAAACTGTTTTTT | CASSLRQGATNEKLFF
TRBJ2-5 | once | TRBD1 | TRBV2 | TGTGCCAGCAGGGACAGGGGGCTGGGGCAAGAGACCCAGTACTTC | CASRDRGLGQETQYF
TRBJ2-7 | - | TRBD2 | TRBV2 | TGTGCCAGCAGTGAACAGCGGGGGCCTACCTACGAGCAGTACTTC | CASSEQRGPTYEQYF
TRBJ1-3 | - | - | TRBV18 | TGTGCCAGCTCAGAGACACTCTCTGGAAACACCATATATTTT | CASSETLSGNTIYF
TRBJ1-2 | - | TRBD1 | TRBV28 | TGTGCCAGCACCATGACAGGGAATGACTACACCTTC | CASTMTGNDYTF
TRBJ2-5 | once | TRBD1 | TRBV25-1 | TGTGCCAGCAGTGTTTCAGGGGGCGACGAGACCCAGTACTTC | CASSVSGGDETQYF
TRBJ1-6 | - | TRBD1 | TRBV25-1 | TGTGCCAGCAGTGAACCAGGGGGAGGCTCACCCCTCCACTTT | CASSEPGGGSPLHF
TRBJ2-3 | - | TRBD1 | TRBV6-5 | TGTGCCGGATGGGACAGCTCCCGCACAGATACGCAGTATTTT | CAGWDSSRTDTQYF
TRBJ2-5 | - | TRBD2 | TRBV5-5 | TGTGCCAGCAGCTTGGGACTAGCGGGGGGTTGGCAAGAGACCCAGTACTTC | CASSLGLAGGWQETQYF
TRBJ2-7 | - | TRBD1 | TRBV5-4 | TGTGCCAGCAGCCCGAGATCGACAGGGGGCGCGGGCGAGCAGTACTTC | CASSPRSTGGAGEQYF
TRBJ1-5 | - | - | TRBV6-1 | TGTGCCAGCAGTGAGGCACAGATCAATCAGCCCCAGCATTTT | CASSEAQINQPQHF
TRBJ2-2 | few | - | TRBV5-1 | TGCGCCAGCAGCCCAGGGCCTCCGAACACCGGGGAGCTGTTTTTT | CASSPGPPNTGELFF
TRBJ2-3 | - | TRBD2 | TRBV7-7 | TGTGCTAGCAGCGCGGACCTCCCGGGGGGTGTAGATACGCAGTATTTT | CASSADLPGGVDTQYF
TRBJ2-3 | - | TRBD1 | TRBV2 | TGTGCCAGCAGTCCTACAGGGGTTGGCGCAGATACGCAGTATTTT | CASSPTGVGADTQYF
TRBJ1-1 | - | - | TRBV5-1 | TGCGCCAGCAGCTTGGAGAAACAGGGTTTAGCTGAAGCTTTCTTT | CASSLEKQGLAEAFF
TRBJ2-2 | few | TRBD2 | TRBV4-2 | TGTGCCAGCAGCCAACGGACTAGCTTCGGACCCGGGGAGCTGTTTTTT | CASSQRTSFGPGELFF
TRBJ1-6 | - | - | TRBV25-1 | TGTGCCAGCAGTGAATGGGGGACATCTAATTCACCCCTCCACTTT | CASSEWGTSNSPLHF
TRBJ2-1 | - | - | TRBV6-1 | TGTGCCAGCAGTGAAGCGGGGGGGCTCTATGAGCAGTTCTTC | CASSEAGGLYEQFF
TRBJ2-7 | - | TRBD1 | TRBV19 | TGTGCCAGTAGTTCAACCGGGACAGGGGGCCGGGGCGAGCAGTACTTC | CASSSTGTGGRGEQYF
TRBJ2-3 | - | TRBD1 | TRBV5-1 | TGCGCCAGCAGCTCACAGACAGGGCTAAGCACAGATACGCAGTATTTT | CASSSQTGLSTDTQYF
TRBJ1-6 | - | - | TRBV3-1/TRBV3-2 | TGTGCCAGCAGCCCTACCGGTTGGGGCAATTCACCCCTCCACTTT | CASSPTGWGNSPLHF
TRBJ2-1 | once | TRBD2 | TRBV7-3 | TGTGCCAGCAGCCCTAAACCGATTAGCGGGTCCTACAATGAGCAGTTCTTC | CASSPKPISGSYNEQFF
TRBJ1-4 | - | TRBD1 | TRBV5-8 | TGTGCCAGCAGCTTGGAACGCCGGGACAGTTCTGGATGGGCTAATGAAAAACTGTTTTTT | CASSLERRDSSGWANEKLFF
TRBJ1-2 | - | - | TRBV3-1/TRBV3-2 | TGTGCCAGCAGCCAATTTTCTACAGGAATCTATGGCTACACCTTC | CASSQFSTGIYGYTF
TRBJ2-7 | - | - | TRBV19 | TGTGCCAGTAGTTACGGGACAAACTACGAGCAGTACTTC | CASSYGTNYEQYF
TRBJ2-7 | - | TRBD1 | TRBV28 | TGTGCCAGCCAATCCTCGGGGACAGGGTGGCTCTACGAGCAGTACTTC | CASQSSGTGWLYEQYF
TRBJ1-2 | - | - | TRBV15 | TGTGCCACCAGCCCGGGGGTCTACTATGGCTACACCTTC | CATSPGVYYGYTF
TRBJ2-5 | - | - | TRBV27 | TGTGCCAGCAGTTTTGGCCCCGGAGGGGTGGAGACCCAGTACTTC | CASSFGPGGVETQYF
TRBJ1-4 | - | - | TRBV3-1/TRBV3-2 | TGTGCCAGCAGCCTAGGACAGAAAGCAACTAATGAAAAACTGTTTTTT | CASSLGQKATNEKLFF
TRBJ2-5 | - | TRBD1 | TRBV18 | TGTGCCAGCTCAGCCGGGACAGGAGAGACCCAGTACTTC | CASSAGTGETQYF